This T cell receptor (beta chain) was captured in a study of T-cell reconstitution after alpha-beta-depleted transplantation in children. The CDR3 totals 11 residues. Between the trimmed V and J ends, which lost 1 base and 8 bases, there was a span of 8 bases. Germline V CDR1 and CDR2: DFQATT, SNEGSKA (reference sequence). Overall study results and limits: The main origin of T-cell counts and diversity one year after transplant was newly produced T cells. Some patients showed high day-60 TCRbeta diversity, which derived from surviving recipient T cells and thymic progenitors. Several hundred expanded graft clones reportedly gave rise to the alpha-beta T cells present about two months after transplant.

For TCRbeta, the library was prepared with unique molecular identifiers. Each CDR3 protein is one row after TCRdb ran MiXCR on the PCR reads. The sample shows around 580,000 distinct CDR3 sequences, roughly 23% of them seen only once. Remarks on this clonotype: Its antigen is not identified.

This clonotype was sampled from a boy in the first two years of life who had a stem cell transplant for acute myeloid leukemia, so the T cells may come from the graft donor. The chain links TRBV20-1 to TRBJ1-1; D gene ambiguous. The starting material was PBMCs, mostly from graft donor cells, obtained 360 days after TCRalphabeta/CD19-depleted stem cell transplant. CDR3 region: CSARGWEEAFF. DNA for the CDR3: TGCAGTGCTAGAGGTTGGGAGGAAGCTTTCTTT.